The entry that follows covers one T cell receptor (beta chain) sequence. The antigen remains unidentified. The germline V gene encodes CDR1 SGHTA and CDR2 FQGTGA. The CDR3 has 15 amino acids. Trimming cost V 1 base and J 2 bases; bases outside gene matches: 3. This sample is part of a study of T cell responses to AZD1222 COVID-19 vaccine. Study summary: Second-dose intervals near 4 or 12 weeks were combined. Study-wide findings and caveats: Donors were mostly white British, more females; clonal diversity possibly underestimated.

Generated by immunoSEQ multiplex PCR, the TCRdb table keeps only in-frame clones and is missing some. The sample includes about 120,000 clones, approximately 91% of them seen just once. The rearrangement links TRBV7-3 to TRBJ1-2; 8 positions match TRBD1. This clonotype was sampled from an adult in good health. This material consisted of peripheral blood, taken on day 0 of AZD1222 vaccination. CDR3 residues: CASSLMDRVNYGYTF. The CDR3 DNA follows: TGTGCCAGCAGCTTAATGGACAGGGTAAACTATGGCTACACCTTC.